What follows describes a single T cell receptor (beta chain). These data are taken from a study of blood T cell repertoires in COVID-19. For the study at large: Acute and convalescent COVID-19 samples came from the United States, Italy and Spain. PBMCs, B-cell-depleted T cells, or T cells provided the cDNA or gDNA that made up the material.

Original processing notes: Reference gene primer amplification gave nucleated cell count estimates. The assay was immunoSEQ multiplex PCR, and TCRdb's table has in-frame clones only and misses some. V and J calls plus clone size are reproduced from that table; the DNA served to infer D and trimming. The sample has about 160,000 clones, around 80% seen once. This clonotype originated in a woman aged 80 or older with acute or convalescent COVID-19. The specimen was peripheral blood.

For the CDR3, the DNA is TGTGCCAGCACATTCCTCCAGGGCAAAGTCGGCTACACCTTC. Protein sequence: CASTFLQGKVGYTF. V and J are TRBV3-1 (or the pseudogene TRBV3-2) and TRBJ1-2; perhaps TRBD1 as D (5 bases). Trimming left V 7 bases short and J 8 bases short, with 20 bases between. The CDR3 runs 14 residues. In germline, CDR1 is LGHDT, CDR2 YNNKEL (reference sequence).